These 32 T cell receptor beta chains were sequenced from one sample in a study of response to subunit inactivated influenza vaccine. TCRdb reprocessed the RT-PCR reads with MiXCR, giving one entry per CDR3 protein. The sample lists more than 600,000 distinct CDR3 sequences; under 20% were seen once. The sample consisted of PBMCs from blood, taken more than 4 days after vaccination. Every receptor here comes from a man aged 50 or older who received an inactivated influenza vaccine.

This clonotype was seen a handful of times. This rearrangement joins TRBV5-1 to TRBJ1-1, with 8 positions matching TRBD1. The V segment lost 4 bases and the J segment 3 bases; nucleotides outside the gene matches: 11. CDR3 size: 16 residues. Germline assignment: CDR1 SGHRS and CDR2 YFSETQ. CDR3 protein: CASSPGQGGGYTEAFF. The CDR3, as DNA: TGCGCCAGCAGCCCCGGACAGGGTGGAGGGTACACTGAAGCTTTCTTT.

The chain uses TRBV15 and TRBJ2-1; D possibly corresponds to TRBD1 (5 bases). V dropped 0 bases and J dropped 7 bases, with 13 bases sitting between them. Germline CDR1 and CDR2: LNHNV and YYDKDF (reference sequence). CDR3 length: 15 residues. The CDR3 region is CATSRDNAGSNEQFF. The CDR3, as DNA: TGTGCCACCAGCAGAGATAATGCAGGGTCGAATGAGCAGTTCTTC.

This rearrangement joins TRBV5-1 to TRBJ2-3; 9 positions match TRBD1. After removal of 1 base from V and 4 bases from J, the junction contained 4 bases not matched to a gene. The CDR3 is 15 amino acids. CDR1 is SGHRS and CDR2 is YFSETQ in the germline V gene. The CDR3 region is CASSLTGGWSDTQYF. CDR3 bases: TGCGCCAGCAGCTTGACAGGGGGCTGGTCAGATACGCAGTATTTT.

The sample holds a few counts of this clonotype. The V and J genes are TRBV7-2 and TRBJ2-5; no firm D call. Germline assignment: CDR1 SGHTA and CDR2 FQGNSA. Deletions cut 2 bases from V and 1 base from J, with 8 bases between. This CDR3 has 14 amino acids. The CDR3 spells CASSLILIQETQYF. DNA of the CDR3: TGTGCCAGCAGCTTAATTCTGATCCAAGAGACCCAGTACTTC.

This clonotype was found a few times. V and J are TRBV20-1 and TRBJ2-1; D perhaps matches TRBD2 (6 bases). There are 14 residues in the CDR3. The germline CDR1 and CDR2 sequences are DFQATT and SNEGSKA (reference sequence). Trimming removed 5 bases from V and 4 bases from J, with 15 bases in between. The CDR3 DNA reads TGCAGTGCTGCGGGGCAACGGACTTACAATGAGCAGTTCTTC. Translated: CSAAGQRTYNEQFF.

This clonotype was observed many times. The rearrangement joins TRBV20-1 to TRBJ1-2; TRBD1 matches at 11 bases. CDR3 length: 12 amino acids. Trimming at V came to 5 bases and at J to 7 bases, leaving 3 bases not matched to a gene. Germline assignment: CDR1 DFQATT and CDR2 SNEGSKA (reference sequence). CDR3: CSAGGQGVGYTF. The CDR3 bases are TGCAGTGCTGGGGGACAGGGGGTTGGCTACACCTTC.

This chain joins TRBV4-3 and TRBJ2-7; 7 bases map to TRBD1. Germline-derived CDR1 and CDR2 are LGHNA and YSLEER. V was clipped by 1 base and J by 3 bases; unmatched bases: 9. The CDR3 has 16 amino acids. In nucleotides, the CDR3 is TGCGCCAGCAGCCAAGTGGCGGACAGGATATTCTACGAGCAGTACTTC. It is translated as CASSQVADRIFYEQYF.

In this sample, this clonotype turned up many times. The chain links TRBV20-1 to TRBJ2-2; D possibly corresponds to TRBD2 (5 bases). This CDR3 has 13 residues. CDR1 is DFQATT, CDR2 SNEGSKA, per germline (reference sequence). The CDR3 region is CSALEGNTGELFF. As DNA, the CDR3 is TGCAGCGCACTTGAGGGAAACACCGGGGAGCTGTTTTTT.

The V call is TRBV4-1, the J call TRBJ2-2; D gene unclear. Trimming shortened V by 2 bases and J by 4 bases, and 5 bases separated the two germline ends. Germline lookup yields CDR1 MGHRA and CDR2 YSYEKL. CDR3 length equals 13 residues. The CDR3 sequence: CASSQFGTGELFF. CDR3 DNA sequence: TGCGCCAGCAGCCAATTTGGCACCGGGGAGCTGTTTTTT.

Only a few counts were recorded for this clonotype. This CDR3 is CASSLDPPASYEQYF. CDR3 nucleotide sequence: TGTGCCAGCAGCTTAGATCCGCCAGCCTCCTACGAGCAGTACTTC. The rearrangement links TRBV11-2 to TRBJ2-7; no firm D call. The germline V and J ends were trimmed by 0 bases and 0 bases, with 9 bases remaining between them. This CDR3 has 15 amino acids. CDR1 is SGHAT and CDR2 is FQNNGV in the germline V gene.

The rearrangement links TRBV7-2 to TRBJ1-4; D might be TRBD1 (5 bases). Germline V lookup: CDR1 SGHTA, CDR2 FQGNSA. V dropped 3 bases and J dropped 7 bases, with 15 bases sitting between them. The CDR3 spans 15 residues. In nucleotides, the CDR3 is TGTGCCAGCAGCTTGGGGGTAGGAGGTCGTGAAAAACTGTTTTTT. It is translated as CASSLGVGGREKLFF. The variable domain in full, completed from reference TRBV7-2 and TRBJ1-4, reads GAGVSQSPSNKVTEKGKDVELRCDPISGHTALYWYRQSLGQGLEFLIYFQGNSAPDKSGLPSDRFSAERTGGSVSTLTIQRTQQEDSAVYLCASSLGVGGREKLFFGSGTQLSVL.

J is TRBJ2-3 and V is TRBV6-2 or TRBV6-3; D not resolved. The germline V and J ends were trimmed by 7 bases and 5 bases, with 13 bases remaining between them. The CDR3 contains 13 residues. CDR1 MNHEY and CDR2 SVGEGT come from the germline V gene. The CDR3 nucleotides are TGTGCCAGCACCCCCGCTTCGAGAGATACGCAGTATTTT. It codes for CASTPASRDTQYF.

This sequence joins TRBV20-1 and TRBJ1-3; no clear D. The CDR3 is made up of 12 amino acids. V lost 8 bases and J 0 bases, leaving 8 bases between the germline ends. Germline V gene lookup returns CDR1 DFQATT and CDR2 SNEGSKA (reference sequence). The CDR3 nucleotides are TGCAGTATCAGGACCTCTGGAAACACCATATATTTT. It encodes CSIRTSGNTIYF.

A few counts support this clonotype. The V gene is TRBV12-3 or TRBV12-4, the J gene TRBJ1-2, with 11 bases aligning to TRBD1. V gave up 8 bases and J gave up 7 bases; unmatched junction bases: 6. There are 13 residues in the CDR3. CDR3 nucleotide sequence: TGTGCCAGCGGCGGGACAGGGGGGGGTGGCTACACCTTC. The encoded protein is CASGGTGGGGYTF.

The chain carries TRBV27 and TRBJ2-7, with TRBD2 matching 9 bases. The CDR3 is 15 residues long. V gave up 6 bases and J gave up 2 bases; unmatched junction bases: 8. Germline V gene data show CDR1 as MNHEY and CDR2 as SMNVEV (reference sequence). The CDR3 region is CASRTGLAGTYEQYF. DNA for the CDR3: TGTGCCAGCAGAACAGGGCTAGCGGGAACCTACGAGCAGTACTTC.

The chain carries TRBV20-1 and TRBJ2-5, with D uncertain. CDR1 is DFQATT and CDR2 is SNEGSKA in the germline V gene (reference sequence). The CDR3 consists of 14 residues. V gave up 4 bases and J gave up 1 base, with 13 bases separating them. The chain's CDR3 is CSATGPARQETQYF. The CDR3 DNA sequence: TGCAGTGCTACCGGGCCCGCCCGCCAAGAGACCCAGTACTTC.

The sample holds a few counts of this clonotype. This chain uses TRBV15 with TRBJ2-7; the D is unclear. This CDR3 comprises 15 residues. The germline gives CDR1 LNHNV, CDR2 YYDKDF (reference sequence). Trimming cost V 1 base and J 0 bases, with 10 bases left between them. The CDR3: CATSRGKGISYEQYF. CDR3 nucleotides: TGTGCCACCAGCAGAGGAAAGGGCATCTCCTACGAGCAGTACTTC.

This clonotype was seen only a few times. The chain recombines TRBV20-1 with TRBJ1-6; D not certain. Trimming took 6 bases from V and 4 from J, leaving 13 bases between them. CDR3 size: 14 residues. Germline loops: CDR1 DFQATT, CDR2 SNEGSKA (reference sequence). The chain's CDR3 is CSAFTGGYNSPLHF. The CDR3 DNA follows: TGCAGTGCCTTCACGGGAGGTTATAATTCACCCCTCCACTTT.

The chain carries TRBV28 and TRBJ1-2; D is undetermined. CDR1 and CDR2 (germline): MDHEN, SYDVKM. Between the trimmed V and J ends, which lost 1 base and 6 bases, there was a span of 6 bases. This CDR3 spans 12 amino acids. DNA for the CDR3: TGTGCCAGCAGTTTATTACAGAATGGCTACACCTTC. Protein product: CASSLLQNGYTF.

In its sample, this clonotype was seen a few times. J is TRBJ1-1 and V is TRBV7-2, with D possibly being TRBD1 (6 bases). The CDR3 has 14 amino acids. V gave up 6 bases and J gave up 0 bases, with 11 bases separating them. Germline values: CDR1 SGHTA, CDR2 FQGNSA. CDR3 in amino acids: CASSYTGMNTEAFF. In nucleotides, the CDR3 is TGTGCCAGCAGTTATACAGGGATGAACACTGAAGCTTTCTTT.

V is TRBV7-2 and J is TRBJ1-2; D ambiguous. Per germline, CDR1 SGHTA and CDR2 FQGNSA. The CDR3 has 17 amino acids. Trimming left V 3 bases short and J 0 bases short, with 17 bases between. Here the CDR3 reads CASSFLSRGRANYGYTF. CDR3 bases: TGTGCCAGCAGCTTCCTATCACGGGGAAGAGCTAACTATGGCTACACCTTC.

The sample holds a few counts of this clonotype. The chain joins TRBV10-3 to TRBJ2-3; 15 bases match TRBD2. Germline V gives CDR1 ENHRY, CDR2 SYGVKD. Trimming removed 8 bases from V and 2 bases from J; junction bases left unmatched: 5. The CDR3 is 16 residues long. The CDR3 DNA reads as TGTGCCATCGGGACTAGCGGGAGGACGAACACAGATACGCAGTATTTT. This encodes CAIGTSGRTNTDTQYF.

The rearrangement joins TRBV20-1 to TRBJ2-5; tentatively, D is TRBD1 (6 bases). The CDR3 is 15 residues long. CDR1 DFQATT and CDR2 SNEGSKA come from the germline V gene (reference sequence). Trimming cost V 6 bases and J 0 bases, with 17 bases left between them. DNA for the CDR3: TGCAGTGCGTACTCCAAACAGGGAAACCAAGAGACCCAGTACTTC. It yields the protein CSAYSKQGNQETQYF.

The chain couples TRBV4-2 to TRBJ1-1, with D possibly being TRBD1 (5 bases). Per germline, CDR1 LGHNA and CDR2 YNFKEQ. V gave up 1 base and J gave up 2 bases, with 11 bases separating them. The CDR3 contains 15 residues. The CDR3 DNA reads TGTGCCAGCAGCCAAGCGCAGGGCTTAAACACTGAAGCTTTCTTT. Translation gives CASSQAQGLNTEAFF.

The rearrangement links TRBV12-3 or TRBV12-4 to TRBJ2-3, with 11 bases lining up with TRBD2. The junction had 7 bases not matched to a gene; V was cut back by 3 bases and J by 5 bases. The CDR3 is made up of 16 amino acids. CDR3 residues: CASSFLLAGVEDTQYF. CDR3 bases: TGTGCCAGCAGTTTTTTACTAGCGGGGGTTGAAGATACGCAGTATTTT.

The chain has TRBV4-2 and TRBJ2-2; D call uncertain. With 5 bases removed from V and 7 bases from J, the gap between germline ends came to 38 bases. This CDR3 comprises 22 residues. Germline CDR1 and CDR2: LGHNA and YNFKEQ. The CDR3: CASSELLLPLGPRFGRGGELFF. CDR3 bases: TGTGCCAGCAGCGAACTACTATTACCTTTAGGACCCAGATTTGGGCGCGGCGGGGAGCTGTTTTTT.

The chain has TRBV6-1 and TRBJ2-7; 16 nucleotides align to TRBD2. CDR3 length: 16 residues. CDR1 and CDR2 (germline): MNHNS, SASEGT. After removal of 6 bases from V and 2 bases from J, the junction contained 4 bases not matched to a gene. The CDR3 here is CASSAGLAGGTYEQYF. As DNA, the CDR3 is TGTGCCAGCAGCGCGGGACTAGCGGGAGGGACCTACGAGCAGTACTTC.

This clonotype showed up many times. The chain uses TRBV24-1 and TRBJ2-2; 12 positions match TRBD2. Germline values: CDR1 KGHDR, CDR2 SFDVKD. The CDR3 has 15 residues. V dropped 5 bases and J dropped 8; count of bases not matched to a gene: 5. This chain's CDR3 is CATSAGLAGTGELFF. CDR3 nucleotide sequence: TGTGCCACCAGTGCAGGACTAGCGGGAACAGGGGAGCTGTTTTTT.

As regards this clonotype: An end of the junction differs from the germline gene, which may be a read error. V usage is TRBV27 and J usage is TRBJ2-2; 7 bases map to TRBD2. Germline lookup yields CDR1 MNHEY and CDR2 SMNVEV (reference sequence). This CDR3 is 16 amino acids long. CDR3 nucleotide sequence: TGTGCCAGCAATTTATACGCGGGGGCGAACACCGGGGAGCTGTTTTTT. It specifies CASNLYAGANTGELFF.

The V call is TRBV20-1, the J call TRBJ2-1, with 12 positions matching TRBD2. V lost 3 bases and J lost 5; bases outside the gene matches: 11. Germline V CDR1 and CDR2: DFQATT, SNEGSKA (reference sequence). This CDR3 contains 17 residues. The CDR3, as DNA: TGCAGTGCTAGCCTCCCCGGGAGACTAGCGGGGGACAATGAGCAGTTCTTC. Translating it yields CSASLPGRLAGDNEQFF.

Only a few counts were recorded for this clonotype. This chain uses TRBV27 with TRBJ2-1, with TRBD1 identical over 9 bases. From germline, CDR1 is MNHEY and CDR2 SMNVEV (reference sequence). CDR3 length equals 16 residues. V dropped 2 bases and J dropped 9; count of bases not matched to a gene: 11. CDR3 protein: CASSLLPGQGFGEQFF. DNA of the CDR3: TGTGCCAGCAGTTTACTTCCGGGACAGGGTTTTGGTGAGCAGTTCTTC.

This clonotype was observed a handful of times. The chain joins TRBV20-1 to TRBJ2-5, with 12 nucleotides matching TRBD2. The CDR3 is 16 residues long. Germline trimming cut 4 bases from V and 4 bases from J; bases unmatched to any gene: 10. Germline values: CDR1 DFQATT, CDR2 SNEGSKA (reference sequence). CDR3 in DNA: TGCAGTGCTAAATCTAGCGGGAGGGCCCTATCAGAGACCCAGTACTTC. Translating it yields CSAKSSGRALSETQYF.